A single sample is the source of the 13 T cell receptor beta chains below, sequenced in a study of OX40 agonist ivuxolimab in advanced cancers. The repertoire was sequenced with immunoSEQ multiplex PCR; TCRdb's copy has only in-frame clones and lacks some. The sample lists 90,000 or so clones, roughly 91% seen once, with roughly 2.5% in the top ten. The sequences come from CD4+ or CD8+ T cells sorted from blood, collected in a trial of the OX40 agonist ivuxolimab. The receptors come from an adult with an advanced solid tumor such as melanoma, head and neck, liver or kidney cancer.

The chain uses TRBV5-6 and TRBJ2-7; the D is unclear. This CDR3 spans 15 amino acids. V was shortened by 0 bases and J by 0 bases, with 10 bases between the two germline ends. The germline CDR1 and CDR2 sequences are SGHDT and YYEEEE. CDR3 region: CASSLVGASSYEQYF. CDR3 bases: TGTGCCAGCAGCTTGGTAGGCGCTAGCTCCTACGAGCAGTACTTC. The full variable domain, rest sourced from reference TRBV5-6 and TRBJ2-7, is DAGVTQSPTHLIKTRGQQVTLRCSPKSGHDTVSWYQQALGQGPQFIFQYYEEEERQRGNFPDRFSGHQFPNYSSELNVNALLLGDSALYLCASSLVGASSYEQYFGPGTRLTVT.

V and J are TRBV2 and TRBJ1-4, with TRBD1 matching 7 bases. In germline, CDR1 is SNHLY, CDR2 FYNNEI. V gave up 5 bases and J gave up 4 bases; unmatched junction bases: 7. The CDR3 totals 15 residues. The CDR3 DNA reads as TGTGCCAGCAGTTTACAGGGGACGTATAATGAAAAACTGTTTTTT. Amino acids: CASSLQGTYNEKLFF.

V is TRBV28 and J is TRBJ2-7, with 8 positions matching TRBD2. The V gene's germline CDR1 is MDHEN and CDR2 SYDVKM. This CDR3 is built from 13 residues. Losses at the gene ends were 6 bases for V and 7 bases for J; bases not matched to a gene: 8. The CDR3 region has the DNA TGTGCCAGCAGGCAGGGACTAGTTGGAGAGCAGTACTTC. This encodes CASRQGLVGEQYF.

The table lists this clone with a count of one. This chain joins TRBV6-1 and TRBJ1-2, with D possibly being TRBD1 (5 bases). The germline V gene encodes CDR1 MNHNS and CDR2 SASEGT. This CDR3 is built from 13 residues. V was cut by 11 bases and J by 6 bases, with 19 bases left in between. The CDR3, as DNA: TGTGCCTCCCAAAGGCCGGGGGGTCATGGCTACACCTTC. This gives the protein CASQRPGGHGYTF.

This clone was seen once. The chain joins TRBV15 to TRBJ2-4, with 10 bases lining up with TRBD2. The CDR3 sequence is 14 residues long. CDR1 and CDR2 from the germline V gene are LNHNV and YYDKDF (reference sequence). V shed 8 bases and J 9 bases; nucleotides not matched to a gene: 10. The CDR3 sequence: CATGAGGGFSIQYF. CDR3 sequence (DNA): TGTGCCACCGGAGCGGGAGGGGGCTTCAGCATTCAGTACTTC. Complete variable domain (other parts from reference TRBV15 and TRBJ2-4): DAMVIQNPRYQVTQFGKPVTLSCSQTLNHNVMYWYQQKSSQAPKLLFHYYDKDFNNEADTPDNFQSRRPNTSFCFLDIRSPGLGDTAMYLCATGAGGGFSIQYFGAGTRLSVL.

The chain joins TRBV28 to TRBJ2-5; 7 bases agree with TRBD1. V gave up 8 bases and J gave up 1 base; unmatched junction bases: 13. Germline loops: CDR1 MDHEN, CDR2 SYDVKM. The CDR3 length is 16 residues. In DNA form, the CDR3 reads TGTGCCAGCGGACTCTTGCTGGCAGGGGGCCAAGAGACCCAGTACTTC. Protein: CASGLLLAGGQETQYF. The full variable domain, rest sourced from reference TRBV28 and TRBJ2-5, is DVKVTQSSRYLVKRTGEKVFLECVQDMDHENMFWYRQDPGLGLRLIYFSYDVKMKEKGDIPEGYSVSREKKERFSLILESASTNQTSMYLCASGLLLAGGQETQYFGPGTRLLVL.

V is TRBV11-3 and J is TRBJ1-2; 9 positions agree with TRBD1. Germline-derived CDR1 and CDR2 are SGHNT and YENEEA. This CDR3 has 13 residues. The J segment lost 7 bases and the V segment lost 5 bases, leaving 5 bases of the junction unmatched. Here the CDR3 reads CASSTDRGSGYTF. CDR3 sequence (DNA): TGTGCCAGCAGCACGGACAGGGGATCTGGCTACACCTTC.

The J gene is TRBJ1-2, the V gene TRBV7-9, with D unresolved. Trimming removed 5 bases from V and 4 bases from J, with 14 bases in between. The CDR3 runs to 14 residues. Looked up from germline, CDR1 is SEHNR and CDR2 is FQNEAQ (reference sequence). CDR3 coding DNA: TGTGCCAGCAGCGGGCCTGCGGGCCTCTATGGCTACACCTTC. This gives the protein CASSGPAGLYGYTF.

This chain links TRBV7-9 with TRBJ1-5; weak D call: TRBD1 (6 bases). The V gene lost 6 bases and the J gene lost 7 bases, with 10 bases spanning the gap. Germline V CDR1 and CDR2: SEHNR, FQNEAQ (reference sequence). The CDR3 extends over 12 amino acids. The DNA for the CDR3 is TGTGCCAGCAGGGGAGGGGGGCAGCCCCAGCATTTT. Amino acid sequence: CASRGGGQPQHF.

This chain's CDR3 is CSASDTYTGELFF. CDR3 in DNA: TGCAGCGCCTCCGACACCTACACCGGGGAGCTGTTTTTT. This chain joins TRBV29-1 and TRBJ2-2; D is undetermined. With 7 bases removed from V and 3 bases from J, the gap between germline ends came to 12 bases. The CDR3 totals 13 residues. In germline, CDR1 is SQVTM, CDR2 ANQGSEA.

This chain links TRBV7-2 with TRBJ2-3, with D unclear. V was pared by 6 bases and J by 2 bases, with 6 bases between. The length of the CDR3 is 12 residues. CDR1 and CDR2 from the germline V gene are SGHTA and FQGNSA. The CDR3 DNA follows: TGTGCCAGCAGAAGGGACACAGATACGCAGTATTTT. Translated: CASRRDTDTQYF.

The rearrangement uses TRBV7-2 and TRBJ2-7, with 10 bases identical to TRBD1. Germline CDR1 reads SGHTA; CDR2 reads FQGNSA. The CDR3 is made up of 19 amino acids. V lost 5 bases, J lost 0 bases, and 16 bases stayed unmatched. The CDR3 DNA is TGTGCCAGCAGCCTACACAGCAATATCGGGACAGGGGTCTCCTACGAGCAGTACTTC. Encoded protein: CASSLHSNIGTGVSYEQYF.

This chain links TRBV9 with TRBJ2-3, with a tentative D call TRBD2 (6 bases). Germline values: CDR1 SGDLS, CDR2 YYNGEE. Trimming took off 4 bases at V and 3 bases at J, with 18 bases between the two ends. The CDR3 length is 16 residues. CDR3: CASSPLSGLGTDTQYF. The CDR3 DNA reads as TGTGCCAGCAGCCCCCTTAGCGGTCTTGGGACAGATACGCAGTATTTT.